This TCR beta chain was recorded in a study of blood T cell repertoires in COVID-19. On the study more broadly: Material from acute and convalescent COVID-19 was sourced from the United States, Italy and Spain. PBMCs, B-cell-depleted T cells, or T cells were the source of the cDNA or gDNA that made up the material.

Germline CDR1 and CDR2: SGHVS and FQNEAQ. This CDR3 spans 18 amino acids. Germline trimming cut 0 bases from V and 6 bases from J; bases unmatched to any gene: 10. The study assigned cohorts using participant-reported clinical history. The data were produced by immunoSEQ multiplex PCR, yet TCRdb's version contains in-frame clones alone and is incomplete. Here the sample spans approximately 270,000 clones, around 90% being singletons. The specimen was PBMCs or T cells enriched from blood (not recorded which). This clonotype was sampled from a man aged 40-50 years who had been exposed to COVID-19. The V and J genes are TRBV7-8 and TRBJ2-1, with TRBD2 matching 11 bases. Written as DNA, the CDR3 is TGTGCCAGCAGCTTAGCCCGAATAGCGGGAGGGCCTCGCAATGAGCAGTTCTTC. This encodes CASSLARIAGGPRNEQFF.